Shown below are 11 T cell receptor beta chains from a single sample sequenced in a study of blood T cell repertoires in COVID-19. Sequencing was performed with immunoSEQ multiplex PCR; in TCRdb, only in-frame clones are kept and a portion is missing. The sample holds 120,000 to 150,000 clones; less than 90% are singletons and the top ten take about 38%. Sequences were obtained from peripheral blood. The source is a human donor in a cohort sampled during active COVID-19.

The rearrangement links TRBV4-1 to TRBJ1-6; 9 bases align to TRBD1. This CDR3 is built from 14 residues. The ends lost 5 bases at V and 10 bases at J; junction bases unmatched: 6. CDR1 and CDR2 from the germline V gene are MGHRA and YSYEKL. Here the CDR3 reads CASSGQGKGSPLHF. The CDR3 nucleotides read TGCGCCAGCAGCGGACAGGGGAAGGGATCACCCCTCCACTTT.

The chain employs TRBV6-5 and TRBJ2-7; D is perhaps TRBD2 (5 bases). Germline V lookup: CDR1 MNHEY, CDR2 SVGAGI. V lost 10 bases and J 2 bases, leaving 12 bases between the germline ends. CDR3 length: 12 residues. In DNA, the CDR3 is TGTGCCATACGGACTCAAGCCTACGAGCAGTACTTC. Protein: CAIRTQAYEQYF.

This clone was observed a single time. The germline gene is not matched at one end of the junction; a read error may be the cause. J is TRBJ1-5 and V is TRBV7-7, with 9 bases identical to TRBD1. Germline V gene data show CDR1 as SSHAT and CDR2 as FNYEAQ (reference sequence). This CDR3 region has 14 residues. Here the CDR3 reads CASSGTGTPQPQHF. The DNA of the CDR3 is TGTGCTAGCAGCGGGACAGGGACCCCTCAGCCCCAGCATTTT.

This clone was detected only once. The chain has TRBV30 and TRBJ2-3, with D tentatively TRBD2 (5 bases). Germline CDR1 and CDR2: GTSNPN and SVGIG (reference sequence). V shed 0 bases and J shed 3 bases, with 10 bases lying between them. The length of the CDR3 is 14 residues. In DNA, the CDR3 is TGTGCCTGGAGTGTATACGGGGTTACAGATACGCAGTATTTT. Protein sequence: CAWSVYGVTDTQYF. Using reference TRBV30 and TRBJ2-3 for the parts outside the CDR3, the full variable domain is SQTIHQWPATLVQPVGSPLSLECTVEGTSNPNLYWYRQAAGRGLQLLFYSVGIGQISSEVPQNLSASRPQDRQFILSSKKLLLSDSGFYLCAWSVYGVTDTQYFGPGTRLTVL.

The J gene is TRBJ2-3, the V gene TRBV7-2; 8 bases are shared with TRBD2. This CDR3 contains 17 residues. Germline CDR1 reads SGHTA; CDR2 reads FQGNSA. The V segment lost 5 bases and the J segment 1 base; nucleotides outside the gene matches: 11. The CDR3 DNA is TGTGCCAGCAGCCTTAGGCGCGGGGGGCCGGGCACAGATACGCAGTATTTT. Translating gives CASSLRRGGPGTDTQYF.

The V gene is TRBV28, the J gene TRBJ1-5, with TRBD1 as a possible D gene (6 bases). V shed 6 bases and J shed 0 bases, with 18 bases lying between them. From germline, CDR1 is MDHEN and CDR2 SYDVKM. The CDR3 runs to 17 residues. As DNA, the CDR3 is TGTGCCAGCAGAGCTACAGGGAGCTCCTATAGCAATCAGCCCCAGCATTTT. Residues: CASRATGSSYSNQPQHF.

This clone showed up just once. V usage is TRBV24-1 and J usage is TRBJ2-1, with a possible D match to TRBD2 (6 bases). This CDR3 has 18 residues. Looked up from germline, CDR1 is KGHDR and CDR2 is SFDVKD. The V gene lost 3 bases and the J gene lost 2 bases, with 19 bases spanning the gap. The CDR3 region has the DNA TGTGCCACCAGTGATCCAAATGCTCGGGGGAGTACCTACAATGAGCAGTTCTTC. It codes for CATSDPNARGSTYNEQFF.

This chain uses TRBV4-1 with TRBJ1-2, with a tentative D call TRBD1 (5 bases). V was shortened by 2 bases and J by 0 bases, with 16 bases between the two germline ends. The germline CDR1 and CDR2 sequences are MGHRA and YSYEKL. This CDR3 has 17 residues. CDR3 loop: CASSQYSWDSTNYGYTF. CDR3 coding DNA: TGCGCCAGCAGCCAATATTCTTGGGACTCCACTAACTATGGCTACACCTTC.

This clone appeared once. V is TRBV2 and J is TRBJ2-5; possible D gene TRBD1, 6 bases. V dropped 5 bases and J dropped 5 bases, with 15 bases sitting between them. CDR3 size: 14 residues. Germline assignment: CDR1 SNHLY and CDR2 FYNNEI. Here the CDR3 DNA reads TGTGCCAGCAGTTCCTCTTGGGGGCCCGAGACCCAGTACTTC. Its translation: CASSSSWGPETQYF.

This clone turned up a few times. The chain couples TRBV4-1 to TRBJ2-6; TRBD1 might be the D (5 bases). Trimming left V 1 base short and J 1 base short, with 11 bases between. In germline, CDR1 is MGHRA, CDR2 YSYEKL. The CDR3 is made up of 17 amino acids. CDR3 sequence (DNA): TGCGCCAGCAGCCAAGTTCCAGGGAATTCTGGGGCCAACGTCCTGACTTTC. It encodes CASSQVPGNSGANVLTF.

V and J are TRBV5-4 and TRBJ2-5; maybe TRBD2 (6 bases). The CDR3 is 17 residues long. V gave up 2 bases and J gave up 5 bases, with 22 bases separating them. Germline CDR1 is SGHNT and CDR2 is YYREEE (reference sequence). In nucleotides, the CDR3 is TGTGCCAGCAGCTTCGCCCGCGGAGGTGGCAGCGGGGAGACCCAGTACTTC. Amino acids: CASSFARGGGSGETQYF. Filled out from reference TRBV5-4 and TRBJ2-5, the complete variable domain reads ETGVTQSPTHLIKTRGQQVTLRCSSQSGHNTVSWYQQALGQGPQFIFQYYREEENGRGNFPPRFSGLQFPNYSSELNVNALELDDSALYLCASSFARGGGSGETQYFGPGTRLLVL.